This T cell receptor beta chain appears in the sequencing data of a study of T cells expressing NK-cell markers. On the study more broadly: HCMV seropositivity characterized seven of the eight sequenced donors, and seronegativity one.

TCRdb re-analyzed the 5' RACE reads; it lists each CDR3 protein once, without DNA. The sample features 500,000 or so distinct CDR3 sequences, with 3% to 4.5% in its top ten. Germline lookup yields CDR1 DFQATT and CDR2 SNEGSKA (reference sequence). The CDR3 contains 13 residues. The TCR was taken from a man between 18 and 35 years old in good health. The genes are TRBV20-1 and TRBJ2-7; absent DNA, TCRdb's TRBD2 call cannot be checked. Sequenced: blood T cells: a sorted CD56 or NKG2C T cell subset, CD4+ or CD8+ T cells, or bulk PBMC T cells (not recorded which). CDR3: CSASIAGTYEQYF.